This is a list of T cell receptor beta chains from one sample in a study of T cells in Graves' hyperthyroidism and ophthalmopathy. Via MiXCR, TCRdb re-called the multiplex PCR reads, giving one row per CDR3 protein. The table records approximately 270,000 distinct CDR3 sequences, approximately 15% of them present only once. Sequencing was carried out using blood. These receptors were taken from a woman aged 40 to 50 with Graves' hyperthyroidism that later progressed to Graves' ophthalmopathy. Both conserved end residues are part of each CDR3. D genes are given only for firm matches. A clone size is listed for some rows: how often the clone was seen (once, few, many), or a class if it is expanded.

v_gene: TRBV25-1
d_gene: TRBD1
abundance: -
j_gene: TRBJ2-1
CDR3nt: TGTGCCAGCAGTGAGCTAAAGGGGACAGTCTACAATGAGCAGTTCTTC
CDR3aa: CASSELKGTVYNEQFF

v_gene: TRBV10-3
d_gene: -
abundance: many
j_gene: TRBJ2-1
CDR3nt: TGTGCCATCAGTGGCTCGTTAGACCCAAGGGAGCAGTTCTTC
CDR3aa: CAISGSLDPREQFF

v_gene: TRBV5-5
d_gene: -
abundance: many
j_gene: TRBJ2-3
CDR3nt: TGTGCCAGCAGCCGTTCTATGACGGGAGCTAGCACAGATACGCAGTATTTT
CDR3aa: CASSRSMTGASTDTQYF

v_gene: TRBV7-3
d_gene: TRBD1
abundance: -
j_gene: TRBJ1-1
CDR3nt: TGTGCCAGCAGCTTAGTGGCGGGGGGACAGGCCGGGAACACTGAAGCTTTCTTT
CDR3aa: CASSLVAGGQAGNTEAFF

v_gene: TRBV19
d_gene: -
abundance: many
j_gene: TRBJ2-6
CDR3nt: TGTGCCAGTAGTATCAGAGGGAACTCTGGGGCCAACGTCCTGACTTTC
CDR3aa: CASSIRGNSGANVLTF

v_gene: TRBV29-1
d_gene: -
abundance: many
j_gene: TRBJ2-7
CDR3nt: TGCAGCGTCTTTGCTGGGGCCCAGGGGGGTGAGCAGTACTTC
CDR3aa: CSVFAGAQGGEQYF

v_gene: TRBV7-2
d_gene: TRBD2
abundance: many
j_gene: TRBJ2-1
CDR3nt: TGTGCCAGCAGCTTAGGGATACTAGCGGTTTTCTACAATGAGCAGTTCTTC
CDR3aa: CASSLGILAVFYNEQFF

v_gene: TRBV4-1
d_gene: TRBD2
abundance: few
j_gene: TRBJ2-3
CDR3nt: TGCGCCAGCAGCCAACTAGCGGGGAGGGGAGATACGCAGTATTTT
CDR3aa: CASSQLAGRGDTQYF

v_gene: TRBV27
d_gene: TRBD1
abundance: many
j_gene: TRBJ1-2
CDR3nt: TGTGCCAGCAGTCCCCTGTCAGGGGGCTCTTATGGCTACACCTTC
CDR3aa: CASSPLSGGSYGYTF

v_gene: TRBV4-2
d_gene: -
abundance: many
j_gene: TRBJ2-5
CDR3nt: TGTGCCAGCAGCCTTAAGCGGACCTTAGGGGAGACCCAGTACTTC
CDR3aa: CASSLKRTLGETQYF

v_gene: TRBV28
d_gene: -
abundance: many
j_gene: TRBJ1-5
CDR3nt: TGTGCCAGCAGTTTACGCCTGAGTGACAATCAGCCCCAGCATTTT
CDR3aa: CASSLRLSDNQPQHF

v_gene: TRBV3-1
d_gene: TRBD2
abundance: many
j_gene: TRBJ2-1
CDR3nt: TGTGCCAGCAGCCACCGTAGCGGGAGTGGGTACAATGAGCAGTTCTTC
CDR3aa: CASSHRSGSGYNEQFF

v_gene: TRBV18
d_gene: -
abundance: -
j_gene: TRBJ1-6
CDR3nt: TGTGCCAGCTCAAGCAGGACGGAAAATTCACCCCTCCACTTT
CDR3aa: CASSSRTENSPLHF

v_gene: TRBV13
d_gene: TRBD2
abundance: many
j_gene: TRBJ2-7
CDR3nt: TGTGCCAGCAGCTTAGCTAGCGGGAGGGCCTTTAACGAGCAGTACTTC
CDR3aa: CASSLASGRAFNEQYF

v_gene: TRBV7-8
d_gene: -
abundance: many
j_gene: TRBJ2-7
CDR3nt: TGTGCCAGCAGCTTCCCGGGACTTGTAAACGAGCAGTACTTC
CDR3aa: CASSFPGLVNEQYF

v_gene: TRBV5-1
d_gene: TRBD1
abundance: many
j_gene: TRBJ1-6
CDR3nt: TGCGCCAGCAGCCATCGACAGGGCGTAAATTCACCCCTCCACTTT
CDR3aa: CASSHRQGVNSPLHF

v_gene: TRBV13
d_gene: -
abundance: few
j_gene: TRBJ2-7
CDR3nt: TGTGCCAGCAGCTTAGCAGGCCAAACCTACGAGCAGTACTTC
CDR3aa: CASSLAGQTYEQYF

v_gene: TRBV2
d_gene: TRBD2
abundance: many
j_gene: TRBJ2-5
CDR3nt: TGTGCCAGCAGCGAGAACGGACTAGCGGGGCAAGAGACCCAGTACTTC
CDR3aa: CASSENGLAGQETQYF

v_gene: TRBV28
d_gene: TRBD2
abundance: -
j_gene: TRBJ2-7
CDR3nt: TGTGCCAGCAGTTCAGCGGGAGGGCTCAACGAGCAGTACTTC
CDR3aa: CASSSAGGLNEQYF

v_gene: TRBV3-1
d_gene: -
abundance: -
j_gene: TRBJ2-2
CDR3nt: TGTGCCAGCAGCCCGAGATTATTATACTGGGCCGCGAACACCGGGGAGCTGTTTTTT
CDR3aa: CASSPRLLYWAANTGELFF

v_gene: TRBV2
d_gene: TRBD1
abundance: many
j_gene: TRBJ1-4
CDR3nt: TGTGCCAGCAGTTCACCACAGGGGACTAATGAAAAACTGTTTTTT
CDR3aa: CASSSPQGTNEKLFF

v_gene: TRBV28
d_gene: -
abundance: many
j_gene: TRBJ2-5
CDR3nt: TGTGCCAGCAGTTTGGTAAGGGGGCTATCCCCCTTAGCGGAGTACCAAGAGACCCAGTACTTC
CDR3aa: CASSLVRGLSPLAEYQETQYF

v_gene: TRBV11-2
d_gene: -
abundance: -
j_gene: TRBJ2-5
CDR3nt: TGTGCCAGCAGCCCCAATGAACGTCGAGGGAGTACGAAGACCCAGTACTTC
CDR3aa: CASSPNERRGSTKTQYF

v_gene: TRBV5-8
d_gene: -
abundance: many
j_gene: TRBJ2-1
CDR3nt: TGTGCCAGCAGCTGGACGCCACTTTCCAATGAGCAGTTCTTC
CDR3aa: CASSWTPLSNEQFF

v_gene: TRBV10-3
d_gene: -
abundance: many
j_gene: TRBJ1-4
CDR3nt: TGTGCCATCAGTAGGGAAGCAGCTAATGAAAAACTGTTTTTT
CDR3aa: CAISREAANEKLFF

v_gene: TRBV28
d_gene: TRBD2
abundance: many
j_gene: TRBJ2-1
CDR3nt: TGTGCCAGCAGTCCGGGACTAACCAATGAGCAGTTCTTC
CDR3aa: CASSPGLTNEQFF

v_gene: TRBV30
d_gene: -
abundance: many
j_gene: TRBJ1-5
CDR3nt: TGTGCCTGGAGGCATTCGACCCTTCGTCTAGCCAATCAGCCCCAGCATTTT
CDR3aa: CAWRHSTLRLANQPQHF

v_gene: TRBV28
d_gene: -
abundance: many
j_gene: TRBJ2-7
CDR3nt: TGTGCCAGCACGTCTGCAGGGGGGCTCTACGAGCAGTACTTC
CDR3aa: CASTSAGGLYEQYF

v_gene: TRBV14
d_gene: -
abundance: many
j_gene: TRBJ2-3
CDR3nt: TGTGCCAGCAGCGGGGAGGCAGGTGGTGTTACAGATACGCAGTATTTT
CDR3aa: CASSGEAGGVTDTQYF

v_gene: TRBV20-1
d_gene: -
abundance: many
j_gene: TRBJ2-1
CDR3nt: TGCAGTGCTATTTCAGGGAAAAACTACAATGAGCAGTTCTTC
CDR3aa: CSAISGKNYNEQFF

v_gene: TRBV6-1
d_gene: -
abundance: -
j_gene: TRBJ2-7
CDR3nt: TGTGCCAGCAGTTATAAAAAGGGGGCGGGAGAGCAGTACTTC
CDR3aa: CASSYKKGAGEQYF

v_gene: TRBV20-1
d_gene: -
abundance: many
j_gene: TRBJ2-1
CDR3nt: TGCAGTGCTAGAGATCCCAGGGAGTTCTTC
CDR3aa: CSARDPREFF

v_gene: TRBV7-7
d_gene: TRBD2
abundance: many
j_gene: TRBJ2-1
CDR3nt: TGTGCTAGCAGCCCCCTGGCGGGAGGAACCTACAATGAGCAGTTCTTC
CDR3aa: CASSPLAGGTYNEQFF

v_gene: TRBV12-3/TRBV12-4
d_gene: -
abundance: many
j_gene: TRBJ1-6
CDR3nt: TGTGCCAGCAGTTTTATCGGGGGATCACCCCTCCACTTT
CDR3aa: CASSFIGGSPLHF

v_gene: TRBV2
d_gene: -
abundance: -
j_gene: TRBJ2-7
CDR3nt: TGTGCCAGCAGTGAGGCACCCACCTACGAGCAGTACTTC
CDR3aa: CASSEAPTYEQYF

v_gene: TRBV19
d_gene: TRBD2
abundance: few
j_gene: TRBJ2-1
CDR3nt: TGTGCCAGTAGGACTAGCGGGAGGTACTACAATGAGCAGTTCTTC
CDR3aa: CASRTSGRYYNEQFF

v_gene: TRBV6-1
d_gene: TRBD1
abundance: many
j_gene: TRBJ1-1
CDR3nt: TGTGCCAGCAGTGGACAGGGGTTCACTGAAGCTTTCTTT
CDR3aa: CASSGQGFTEAFF

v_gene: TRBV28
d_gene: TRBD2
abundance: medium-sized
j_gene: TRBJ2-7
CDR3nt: TGTGCCAGCAGCCAACCTCTAGCGGGAGCGACCTACGAGCAGTACTTC
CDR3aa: CASSQPLAGATYEQYF

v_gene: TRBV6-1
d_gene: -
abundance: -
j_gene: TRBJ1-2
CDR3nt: TGTGCCAGCAGCTTGGACAGTCGGGGTATAGGTGGCTACACCTTC
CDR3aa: CASSLDSRGIGGYTF

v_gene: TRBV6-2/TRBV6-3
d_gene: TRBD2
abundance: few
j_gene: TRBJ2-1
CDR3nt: TGTGCCAGCAAGGGACTAGCGGGAGCCAATGAGCAGTTCTTC
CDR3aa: CASKGLAGANEQFF